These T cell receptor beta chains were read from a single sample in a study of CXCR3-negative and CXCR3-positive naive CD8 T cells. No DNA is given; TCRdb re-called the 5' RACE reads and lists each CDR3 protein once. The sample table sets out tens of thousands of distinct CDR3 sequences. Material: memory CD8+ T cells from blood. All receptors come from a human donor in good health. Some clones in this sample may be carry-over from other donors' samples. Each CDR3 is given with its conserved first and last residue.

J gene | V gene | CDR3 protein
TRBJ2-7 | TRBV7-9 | CASSLWTGDEQYF
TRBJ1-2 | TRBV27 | CASSFDPEQGYTF
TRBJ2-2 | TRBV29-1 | CSAISANTGELFF
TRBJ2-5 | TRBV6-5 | CASRNNGIRLDKTQYF
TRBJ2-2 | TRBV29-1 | CSATGSGELFF
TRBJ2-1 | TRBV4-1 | CASSQDGTLAESYNEQFF
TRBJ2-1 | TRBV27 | CASSLSAGAGVREQFF
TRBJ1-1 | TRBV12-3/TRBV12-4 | CASISGTGVDLNTEAFF
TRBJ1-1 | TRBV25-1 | CASSFESTEAFF
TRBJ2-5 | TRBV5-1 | CASSLGQLQETQYF
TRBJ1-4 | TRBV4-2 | CASSQDTGGSEKLFF
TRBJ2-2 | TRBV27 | CASSWQGPGELFF
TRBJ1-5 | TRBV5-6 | CASSLWYFYDETDNQPQHF
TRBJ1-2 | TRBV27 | CASSNGGLRGGPNGYTF
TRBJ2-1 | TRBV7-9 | CASSPGTSGNYNEQFF
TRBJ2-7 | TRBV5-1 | CASSTALDSSYEQYF
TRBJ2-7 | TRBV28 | CASSTRQGGYEQYF
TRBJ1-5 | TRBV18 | CASSPPGGNQPQHF
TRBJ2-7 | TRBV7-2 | CASSLDRVAGEGEQYF
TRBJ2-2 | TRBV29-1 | CSVFSDPNTGELFF
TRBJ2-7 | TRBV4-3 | CASSQGRKGAGEQYF
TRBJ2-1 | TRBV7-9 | CASSPVSSGALGEQFF
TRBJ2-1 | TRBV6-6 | CASSFGGGRNNEQFF
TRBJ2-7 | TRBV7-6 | CASSLSFGNYEQYF
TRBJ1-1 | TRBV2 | CASSETVGGTEAFF
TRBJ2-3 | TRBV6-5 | CASSSGQGSTDTQYF
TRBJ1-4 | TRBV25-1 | CASSEGRDSNEKLFF